This TCR beta chain was recovered during a study of T-cell reconstitution after alpha-beta-depleted transplantation in children. Unique molecular identifiers were used to barcode this TCRbeta library. TCRdb processed the PCR reads anew with MiXCR; each CDR3 protein has one entry. This sample has approximately 89,000 distinct CDR3 sequences, with roughly a sixth found just once. Regarding the study as a whole: Roughly two months post-transplant, alpha-beta T cells reportedly originated from several hundred graft clones that had expanded. It was surviving recipient T cells and thymic progenitors that gave some patients high TCRbeta diversity at day 60. T-cell counts and diversity at one year post-transplant came mainly from newly produced T cells.

This clonotype was seen a handful of times. Antigen unknown. Trimming took off 2 bases at V and 4 bases at J, with 15 bases between the two ends. Germline V gene data show CDR1 as MNHEY and CDR2 as SVGAGI. There are 15 residues in the CDR3. The sample here was PBMCs, mostly from graft donor cells, taken 180 days after TCRalphabeta/CD19-depleted stem cell transplant. This chain connects TRBV6-5 to TRBJ2-7, with D perhaps matching TRBD1 or TRBD2 (7 bases each). The source is a male patient between 2 and 15 years old who had a stem cell transplant for acute lymphoblastic leukemia, so the T cells may come from the graft donor. The CDR3 coding sequence is TGTGCCAGCAGTTACGGGGGAGGGGGCGGGTACGAGCAGTACTTC. This encodes CASSYGGGGGYEQYF.